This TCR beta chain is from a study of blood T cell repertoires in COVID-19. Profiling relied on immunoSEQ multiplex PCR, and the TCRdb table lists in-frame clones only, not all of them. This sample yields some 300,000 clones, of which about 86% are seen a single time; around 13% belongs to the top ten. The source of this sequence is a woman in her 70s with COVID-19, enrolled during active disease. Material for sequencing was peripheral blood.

DNA for the CDR3: TGTGGGTTGCAGCAAATCAGCGGGAGGATCACAGATACGCAGTATTTT. Translation: CGLQQISGRITDTQYF. The gene calls are TRBV7-9 and TRBJ2-3; 9 bases agree with TRBD2. Per the germline V gene, CDR1 is SEHNR and CDR2 is FQNEAQ (reference sequence). The CDR3 length is 16 residues.